This T cell receptor (beta chain) was recorded in a study of blood T cells in healthy people across ages. The germline V gene has CDR1 SGHTA and CDR2 FQGNSA. This CDR3 is 14 amino acids long. Trimming removed 2 bases at V and 3 bases at J, with 10 bases between. With a J-beta primer mix and a sample-barcoded 5' primer, a second PCR ran 7 to 11 cycles. Every cDNA molecule bore a tag from a template-switch adaptor containing 12 random nucleotides. Each CDR3 protein is one row after TCRdb ran MiXCR on the 5' RACE reads. Among some 940,000 distinct CDR3 sequences listed, 25% to 30% were seen once. The people who gave samples were healthy Caucasians from Russia, aged about 6 to 100. Study-level findings and limits: With age, beta diversity per million T cells declined roughly linearly, significantly by 30 to 50. The study regarded diversity estimates from one million T cells as underestimates.

Comment on this clonotype: No antigen is known for it.

These data are also associated with another study on T cells of mothers and their children.

This rearrangement joins TRBV7-2 to TRBJ2-5, with a weak D call TRBD1 (6 bases). Sequenced sample: blood. This clonotype was sampled from a woman aged 40 to 50 in good health. This CDR3 is CASSLRGQKETQYF. In DNA form, the CDR3 reads TGTGCCAGCAGCTTACGTGGACAGAAAGAGACCCAGTACTTC.